This T cell receptor beta chain is drawn from a study of blood T cells in healthy people across ages. With a J-beta primer mix and a sample-barcoded 5' primer, a second PCR ran roughly 6 to 11 cycles. TCRdb re-called the 5' RACE reads with MiXCR, one entry per CDR3 protein. In the table there are 1.5 million to 2 million distinct CDR3 sequences, roughly 30% of which are singletons. Trimming removed 6 bases from V and 8 bases from J, with 22 bases in between. The CDR3 is 15 residues long. Germline CDR1 is SGHVS and CDR2 is FNYEAQ. This chain uses TRBV7-6 with TRBJ1-1, with D tentatively TRBD1 (5 bases). Sequencing was performed on blood. This receptor was taken from a woman between 25 and 40 years old in good health. The DNA of the CDR3 is TGTGCCAGCAGACCCGGGCAGGGAGGAACTGCGGAAGCTTTCTTT. This sequence encodes CASRPGQGGTAEAFF.